This TCR beta chain was captured in a study of T cell responses to AZD1222 COVID-19 vaccine (dated by TCRdb to 2020 to 2022). Broadly, across the study: TCR sequencing covered more than 230 trial participants: roughly 200 given two doses of AZD1222 and 26 given two doses of MenACWY control vaccine. Enrollment into the trials was organized by age into subgroups of 18-55, 56-69 and 70-plus years, and those subgroups contained roughly 160, 29 and 62 TCR-sequenced participants, respectively. Study-wide findings and limitations: Conclusions about previously exposed vaccinees are limited, since just six AZD1222 recipients were seropositive for SARS-CoV-2 at baseline. Participants were mostly white British, with more females than males. The authors suggested clonal diversity may have been underestimated. Vaccine-associated CD4 TCRs spanned the whole spike protein, with dominant responses in regions 160-218 and 743-854. After two AZD1222 doses, both the breadth and the depth of spike-specific TCRs were significantly higher than at day 0 and than in MenACWY recipients. Epitopes outside the regions mutated in the B.1.351 and B.1.1.7 variants were reportedly recognized by nearly half of the unique spike-specific TCRs. In the small 56-69-year group, the increase in depth fell short of significance, most likely because of low power. No day 14 peak-response samples were available, so repertoires were characterized only after the peak T cell response.

The time point label, read with the paper, signifies: about 28 days (+/-7) after the second vaccine dose. Because spike-specific TCR depth and breadth did not differ between the two schedules, AZD1222 recipients who got a second dose at roughly 4 weeks were pooled with those who got a second dose at roughly 12 weeks. Vaccinee samples came from UK trials COV001 and COV002, including a single-blind randomized controlled phase 2/3 trial of AZD1222 (ChAdOx1 nCoV-19) in healthy adults. For TCRbeta chain sequencing, PBMC samples were collected from trial participants at day 0 and at day 28 after the second dose. The germline V gene yields MDHEN for CDR1 and SYDVKM for CDR2. Measured from the cysteine to the phenylalanine, the CDR3 is 14 residues long. Just the 42-base CDR3 DNA is kept, in frame starting at base 1. V is pared back by 3 bases and J by 0 bases, with 9 bases lying between the germline termini.

The CDR3 regions of human TCRbeta chains were analyzed by immunosequencing. The original pipeline was this. TCRs in the repertoires were compared against a reference library of SARS-CoV-2-specific TCRs that had been generated with the MIRA antigen-specificity platform. Breadth was defined as the fraction of unique TCRs that were SARS-CoV-2-associated. Depth was defined as the fraction of total T cells that were SARS-CoV-2-associated. Each spike-specific TCR was assigned to its reactive spike region and to a CD4 or CD8 class using the MIRA data. Log10-transformed breadth and depth values were compared by one-way ANOVA with Sidak's multiple comparisons tests. TCRdb limited this immuneACCESS table to in-frame rearrangements with V and J called. A share of clones is missing; checked studies link under half to unresolved V genes, and the rest is unexplained. V, J and clone size reflect that table, while D and trimming were determined from the DNA. The sample records around 81,000 clones, 91% of which are singletons. The ten largest account for around 8% of the sample.

Comments on this clone: Its antigen is not yet known. One base away there is no much larger clone; base qualities are not given.

The material sequenced was peripheral blood, taken 28 days after the second AZD1222 dose. The V and J segments used are TRBV28 and TRBJ2-7, with the D gene not confidently named. The TCR was taken from an adult who received the AZD1222 COVID-19 vaccine. The DNA sequence is TGTGCCAGCAGTTTGTCCGGCAGCTCCTACGAGCAGTACTTC. It encodes CASSLSGSSYEQYF.